Included here is one T cell receptor (beta chain) sequence, with context. Antigen: not known. CDR1 is SGHTA, CDR2 FQGNSA, per germline. This CDR3 region has 13 residues. Triplicate sorts, 250,000 to 350,000 cells apiece, were made for each CD8+ T cell subset. cDNA libraries for TRB were generated by 5' RACE incorporating UMI labels. TCRdb re-called the 5' RACE reads and gives one entry per CDR3 protein, without DNA. This listing includes over 100,000 distinct CDR3 sequences. The record originates from a study of CXCR3-negative and CXCR3-positive naive CD8 T cells. Broader study findings: With surface CD5 comparable between naive subsets, TCR strength was estimated using properties derived from the TRB CDR3. In both naive subsets diversity was comparably high, whereas memory CD8+ cells showed much lower diversity. Memory cells diverged, while naive CXCR3-positive and CXCR3-negative cells had similar TRBV-TRBJ usage.

The sequence came from a human donor in good health. Some clones in this sample may be carry-over from other donors' samples. The rearrangement joins TRBV7-2 to TRBJ2-1; TCRdb's D gene call, TRBD2, goes unchecked for lack of DNA. Sample: naive CXCR3- CD8+ T cells from blood. Subset noted: CD45RO-CCR7+CD27+CD95- naive CD8+ T cells lacking CXCR3 (TNR3-). CDR3 in amino acids: CASSFGLAHEQFF.